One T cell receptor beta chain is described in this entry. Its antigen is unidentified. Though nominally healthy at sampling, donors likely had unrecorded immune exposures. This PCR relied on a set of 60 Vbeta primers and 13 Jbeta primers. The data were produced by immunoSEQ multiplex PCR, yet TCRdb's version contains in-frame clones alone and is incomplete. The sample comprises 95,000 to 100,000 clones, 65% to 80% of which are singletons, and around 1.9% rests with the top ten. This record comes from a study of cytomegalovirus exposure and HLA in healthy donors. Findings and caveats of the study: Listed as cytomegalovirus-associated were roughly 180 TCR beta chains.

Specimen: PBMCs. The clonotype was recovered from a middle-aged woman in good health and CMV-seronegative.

The CDR3 sequence: CASSIDRGRYEQYF. The CDR3 DNA reads as TGTGCCAGTAGTATAGACAGGGGTCGCTACGAGCAGTACTTC. The V and J genes are TRBV19 and TRBJ2-7; possible D gene TRBD1, 6 bases. CDR3 size: 14 residues. Germline V gene sequence: CDR1 LNHDA, CDR2 SQIVND (reference sequence). The V and J ends lost 0 bases and 3 bases respectively, with 9 bases between them.